This TCR beta chain derives from a study of blood T cell repertoires in COVID-19. Study information: COVID-19 samples, acute and convalescent, were from the United States, Italy and Spain. T cells, B-cell-depleted T cells, or PBMCs provided the cDNA or gDNA that served as material.

With V trimmed by 6 bases and J by 8 bases, 1 base remained unmatched. The CDR3 is 11 residues long. Adults between roughly 18 and 89 years of age took part from fewer than 30 US areas. Sequencing was performed with immunoSEQ multiplex PCR; in TCRdb, only in-frame clones are kept and a portion is missing. There are 130,000 to 150,000 clones in the sample; over 80% occur only once, and about 5.8% lies in the top ten. The V gene is TRBV12-3 or TRBV12-4, the J gene TRBJ1-2, with TRBD1 matching 9 bases. The sequence was obtained from a woman aged 45-60 years who had been exposed to COVID-19. The specimen sequenced was PBMCs or T cells enriched from blood (not recorded which). The CDR3, as DNA: TGTGCCAGCAGACAGGGGGCCGGCTACACCTTC. Translated, it gives CASRQGAGYTF.